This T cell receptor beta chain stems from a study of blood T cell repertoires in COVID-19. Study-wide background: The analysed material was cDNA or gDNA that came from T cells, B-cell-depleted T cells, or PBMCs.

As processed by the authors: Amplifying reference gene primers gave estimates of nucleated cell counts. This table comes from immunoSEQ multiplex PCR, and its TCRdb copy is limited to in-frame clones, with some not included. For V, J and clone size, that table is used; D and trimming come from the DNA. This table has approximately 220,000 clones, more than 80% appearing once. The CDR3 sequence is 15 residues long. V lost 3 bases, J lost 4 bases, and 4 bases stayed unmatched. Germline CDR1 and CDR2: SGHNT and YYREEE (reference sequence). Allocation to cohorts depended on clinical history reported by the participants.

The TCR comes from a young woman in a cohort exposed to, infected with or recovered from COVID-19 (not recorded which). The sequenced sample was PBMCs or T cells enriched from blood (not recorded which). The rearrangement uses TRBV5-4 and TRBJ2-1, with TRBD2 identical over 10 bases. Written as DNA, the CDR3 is TGTGCCAGCAGCTCCAGACTAGCGGGTTACAATGAGCAGTTCTTC. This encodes CASSSRLAGYNEQFF.